This is a list of T cell receptor beta chains from one sample in a study of PD-L1 blockade in urothelial cancer. Profiled with immunoSEQ multiplex PCR; TCRdb holds only in-frame clones, not every one. The table includes about 95,000 clones, 90% detected once. The sample consisted of PBMCs, taken around atezolizumab (anti-PD-L1) treatment. These receptors were obtained from a man aged 55 to 70 with urothelial cancer. Each CDR3 is given without its conserved first and last residue. D genes are given only for firm matches. Not every row has a clone size; where given, it reads once, few, many or a size class.

-	TRBV5-4	TRBJ2-2	-	ASSLGHPADTGELF
-	TRBV5-4	TRBJ2-3	TRBD1	ASSQGGATDTQY
-	TRBV7-2	TRBJ1-1	-	ASSPQGGNTEAF
-	TRBV11-1	TRBJ2-7	-	ASRLEGRNSYEQY
-	TRBV2	TRBJ2-1	TRBD2	ASRASGRGKPYNEQF
-	TRBV11-1	TRBJ2-5	-	ASSLGTGFLGETQY
-	TRBV4-1	TRBJ1-1	-	ASSQDPHVATEAF
few	TRBV28	TRBJ1-3	-	ASSLRGSGNTIY
-	TRBV9	TRBJ2-7	-	ASSVEGASYEQY
-	TRBV7-9	TRBJ2-5	-	ASSLAMDSQETQY
-	TRBV11-2	TRBJ2-5	-	ASSLASGEETQY
-	TRBV11-2	TRBJ2-7	-	ASSLGRSQSYEQY
-	TRBV2	TRBJ2-7	TRBD1	ASSALGQPVDEQY
-	TRBV6-1	TRBJ2-7	TRBD2	ASSEGPRLAVGYEQY
-	TRBV28	TRBJ2-3	TRBD2	ASSSTSGSFTDTQY
-	TRBV30	TRBJ1-2	-	ASGSRQSGYT
-	TRBV4-1	TRBJ2-1	-	ASSPFGASSTYNEQF
-	TRBV19	TRBJ2-7	-	ASSPGSLTYEQY
-	TRBV5-4	TRBJ2-3	-	ASSSRNSEDTQY
-	TRBV7-2	TRBJ2-1	-	ASSPQSAGASYNEQF
few	TRBV10-3	TRBJ2-7	-	AISEPRREVQY
-	TRBV6-5	TRBJ1-1	-	ASSYGRGTEAF
once	TRBV5-1	TRBJ2-6	TRBD1	ASSSGTVNSGANVLT
-	TRBV21-1	TRBJ1-2	-	ASSKGGEDRDRGPYGYT
-	TRBV5-1	TRBJ2-7	TRBD2	ASSLETGTNPNEQY